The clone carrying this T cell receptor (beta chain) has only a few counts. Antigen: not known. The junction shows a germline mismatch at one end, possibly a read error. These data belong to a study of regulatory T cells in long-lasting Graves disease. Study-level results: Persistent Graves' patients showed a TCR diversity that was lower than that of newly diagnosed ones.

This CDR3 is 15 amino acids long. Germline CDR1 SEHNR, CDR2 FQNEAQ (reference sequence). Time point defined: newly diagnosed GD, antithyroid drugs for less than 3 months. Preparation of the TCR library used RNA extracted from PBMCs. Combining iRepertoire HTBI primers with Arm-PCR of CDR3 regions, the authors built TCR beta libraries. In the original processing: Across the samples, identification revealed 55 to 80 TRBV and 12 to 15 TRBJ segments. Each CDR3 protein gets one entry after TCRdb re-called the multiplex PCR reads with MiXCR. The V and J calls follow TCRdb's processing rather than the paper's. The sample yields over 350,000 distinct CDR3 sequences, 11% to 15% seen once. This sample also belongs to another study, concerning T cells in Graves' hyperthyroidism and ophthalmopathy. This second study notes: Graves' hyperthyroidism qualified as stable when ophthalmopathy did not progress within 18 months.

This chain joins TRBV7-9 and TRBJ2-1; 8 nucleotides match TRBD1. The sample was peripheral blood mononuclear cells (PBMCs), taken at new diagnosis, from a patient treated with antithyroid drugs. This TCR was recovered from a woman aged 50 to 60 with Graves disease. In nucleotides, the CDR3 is TGTGCCTGCAGCTTAGACAGGGGATCCTACAATGAGCAGTTCTTC. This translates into CACSLDRGSYNEQFF.